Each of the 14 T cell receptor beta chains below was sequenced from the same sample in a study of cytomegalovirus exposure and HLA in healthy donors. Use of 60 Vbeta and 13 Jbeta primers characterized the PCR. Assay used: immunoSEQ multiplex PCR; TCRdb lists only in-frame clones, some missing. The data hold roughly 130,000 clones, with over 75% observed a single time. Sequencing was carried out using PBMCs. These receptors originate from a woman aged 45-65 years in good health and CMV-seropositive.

The CDR3 region is CAIRGPETQYF. Here the CDR3 DNA reads TGTGCCATCAGGGGGCCGGAGACCCAGTACTTC. The chain recombines TRBV6-4 with TRBJ2-5; 8 nucleotides line up with TRBD1. V trimming: 10 bases; J trimming: 5 bases; junction bases outside the gene matches: 3. CDR3 length equals 11 residues. The germline CDR1 and CDR2 sequences are MRHNA and SNTAGT.

The CDR3 DNA reads as TGTGCCAGTTTGCAGGGGATCGGGGCTGAAGCTTTCTTT. Its translation is CASLQGIGAEAFF. V and J are TRBV19 and TRBJ1-1, with a weak D call TRBD1 (6 bases). Trimming removed 8 bases from V and 6 bases from J, with 16 bases in between. The V gene's germline CDR1 is LNHDA and CDR2 SQIVND (reference sequence). The CDR3 spans 13 residues.

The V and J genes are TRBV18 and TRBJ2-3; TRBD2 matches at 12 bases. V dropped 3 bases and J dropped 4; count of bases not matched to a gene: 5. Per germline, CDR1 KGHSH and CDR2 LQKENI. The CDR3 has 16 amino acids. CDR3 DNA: TGTGCCAGCTCACCTTCGAGACTAGCGGGGGCAGATACGCAGTATTTT. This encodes CASSPSRLAGADTQYF.

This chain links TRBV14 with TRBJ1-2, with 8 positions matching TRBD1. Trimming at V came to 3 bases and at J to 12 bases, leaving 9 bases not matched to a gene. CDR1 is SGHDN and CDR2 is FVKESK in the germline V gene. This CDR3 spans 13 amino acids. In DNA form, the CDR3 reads TGTGCCAGCAGCCACCCGGGACAGGTCCGCAACACCTTC. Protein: CASSHPGQVRNTF.

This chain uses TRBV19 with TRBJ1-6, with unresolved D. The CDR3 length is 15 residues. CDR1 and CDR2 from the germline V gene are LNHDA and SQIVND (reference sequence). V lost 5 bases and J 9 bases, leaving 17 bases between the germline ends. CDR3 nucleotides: TGTGCCAGTAGTTCCTCGGCGGGCCTCAGTTCACCCCTCCACTTT. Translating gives CASSSSAGLSSPLHF.

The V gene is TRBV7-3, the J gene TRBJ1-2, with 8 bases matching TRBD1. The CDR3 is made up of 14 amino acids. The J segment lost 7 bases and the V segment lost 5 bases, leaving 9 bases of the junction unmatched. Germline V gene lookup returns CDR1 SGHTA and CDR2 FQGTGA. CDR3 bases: TGTGCCAGCAGCAAAGTCCAACAGGGGGTTGGCTACACCTTC. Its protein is CASSKVQQGVGYTF.

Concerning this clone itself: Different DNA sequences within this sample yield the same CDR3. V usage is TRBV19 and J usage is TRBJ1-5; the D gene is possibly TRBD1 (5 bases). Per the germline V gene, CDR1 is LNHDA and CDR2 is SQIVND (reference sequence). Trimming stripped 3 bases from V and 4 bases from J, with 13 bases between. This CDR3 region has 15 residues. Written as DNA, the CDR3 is TGTGCCAGTAGTATCGGGCAGGGAGGGAATCAGCCCCAGCATTTT. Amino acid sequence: CASSIGQGGNQPQHF.

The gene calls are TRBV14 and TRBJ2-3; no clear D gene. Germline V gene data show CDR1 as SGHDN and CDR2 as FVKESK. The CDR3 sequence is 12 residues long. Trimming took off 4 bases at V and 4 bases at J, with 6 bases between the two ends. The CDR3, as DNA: TGTGCCAGCAGCCCGTCCCCAGATACGCAGTATTTT. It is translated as CASSPSPDTQYF.

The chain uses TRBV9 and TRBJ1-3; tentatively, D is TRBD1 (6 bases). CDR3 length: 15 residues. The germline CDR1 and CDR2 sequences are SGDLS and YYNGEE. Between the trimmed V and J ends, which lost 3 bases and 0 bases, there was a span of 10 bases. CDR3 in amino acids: CASSEGGASGNTIYF. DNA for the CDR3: TGTGCCAGCAGCGAGGGGGGGGCCTCTGGAAACACCATATATTTT.

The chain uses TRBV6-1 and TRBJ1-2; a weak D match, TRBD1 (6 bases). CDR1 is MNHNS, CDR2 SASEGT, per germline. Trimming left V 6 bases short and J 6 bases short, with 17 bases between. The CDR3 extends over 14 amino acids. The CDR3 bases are TGTGCCAGCAGCTCACGGACAGAGAAAGATGGCTACACCTTC. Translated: CASSSRTEKDGYTF.

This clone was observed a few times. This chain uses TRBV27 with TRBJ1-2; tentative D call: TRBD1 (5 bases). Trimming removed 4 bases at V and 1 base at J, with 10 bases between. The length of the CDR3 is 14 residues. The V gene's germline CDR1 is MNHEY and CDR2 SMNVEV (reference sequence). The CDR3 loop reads CASSSRGFNYGYTF. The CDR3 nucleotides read TGTGCCAGCAGTTCCCGGGGGTTTAACTATGGCTACACCTTC.

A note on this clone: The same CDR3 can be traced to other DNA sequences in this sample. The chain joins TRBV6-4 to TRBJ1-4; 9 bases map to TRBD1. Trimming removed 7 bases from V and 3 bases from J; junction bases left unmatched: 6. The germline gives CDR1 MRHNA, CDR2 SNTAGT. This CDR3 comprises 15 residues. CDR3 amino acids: CASKRGTGPNEKLFF. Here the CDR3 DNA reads TGTGCCAGCAAAAGGGGGACAGGGCCTAATGAAAAACTGTTTTTT.

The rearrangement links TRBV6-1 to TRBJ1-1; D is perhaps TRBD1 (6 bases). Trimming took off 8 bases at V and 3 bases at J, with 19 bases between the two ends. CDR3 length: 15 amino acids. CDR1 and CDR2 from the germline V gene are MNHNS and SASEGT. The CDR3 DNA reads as TGTGCCAGCCACCTCCCCGGGACATACTACACTGAAGCTTTCTTT. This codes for CASHLPGTYYTEAFF.

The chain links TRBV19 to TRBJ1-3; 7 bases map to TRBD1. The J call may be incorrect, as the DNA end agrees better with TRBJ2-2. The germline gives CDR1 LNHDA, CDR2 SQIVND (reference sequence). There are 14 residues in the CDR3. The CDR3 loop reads CAISGQINTGELFF. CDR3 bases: TGTGCCATCTCGGGACAGATAAACACCGGGGAGCTGTTTTTT.